This T cell receptor beta chain was recorded in a study of T cells in Graves' hyperthyroidism and ophthalmopathy. Findings and limits, study-wide: In the blood, most expanded thyroid clonotypes above 0.001 appeared as well. Onset of ophthalmopathy came a median 6.5 months after the model predicted it. A model of 13 V-J features distinguished ophthalmopathy from stable hyperthyroidism.

PBMCs were derived from 9.5 to 10 ml fresh peripheral blood. The V and J ends lost 3 bases and 0 bases respectively, with 4 bases between them. This CDR3 region has 13 residues. The germline gives CDR1 SGHTA, CDR2 FQGTGA. This clonotype was counted a few times. Antigen specificity is unknown. With a much larger clone just one base away, this may be a read error. The CDR3 carries no conserved terminal phenylalanine or tryptophan, so it likely arises from a read error. Amplified TCR beta CDR3 regions came from RNA transcripts. HTBI primers were the set used in a first-round RT-PCR of the TCR CDR3. In TCRdb, the multiplex PCR reads were re-called with MiXCR into one record per CDR3 protein. The table shows some 300,000 distinct CDR3 sequences, with less than 20% occurring only once.

Sequenced input: blood. The TCR sequence derives from a man aged 45-60 years with Graves' ophthalmopathy. V is TRBV7-3 and J is TRBJ2-3; D ambiguous. In DNA form, the CDR3 reads TGTGCCAGCAGCTTCCTTAGCACAGATACGCAGTATCTT. This gives the protein CASSFLSTDTQYL.